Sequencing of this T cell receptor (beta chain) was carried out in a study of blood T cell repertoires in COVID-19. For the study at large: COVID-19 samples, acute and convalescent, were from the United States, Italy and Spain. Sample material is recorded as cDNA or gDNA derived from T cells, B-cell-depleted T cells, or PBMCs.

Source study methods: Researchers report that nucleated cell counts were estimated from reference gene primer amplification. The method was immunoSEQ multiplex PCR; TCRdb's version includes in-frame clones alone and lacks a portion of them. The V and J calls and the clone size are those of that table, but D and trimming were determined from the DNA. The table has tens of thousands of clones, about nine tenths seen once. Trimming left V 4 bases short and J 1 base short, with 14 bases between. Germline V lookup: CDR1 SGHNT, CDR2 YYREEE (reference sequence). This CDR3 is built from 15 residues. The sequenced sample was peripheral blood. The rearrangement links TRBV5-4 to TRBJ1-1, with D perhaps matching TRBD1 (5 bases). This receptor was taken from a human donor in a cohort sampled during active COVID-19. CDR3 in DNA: TGTGCCAGCAGCGGTGGGGCAGGCAGGAACACTGAAGCTTTCTTT. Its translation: CASSGGAGRNTEAFF.